This is a list of T cell receptor beta chains from one sample in a study of T cells in Graves' hyperthyroidism and ophthalmopathy. TCRdb independently ran MiXCR on the multiplex PCR reads; one entry per CDR3 protein. The sample carries around 450,000 distinct CDR3 sequences, approximately 15% recorded once. The sample was blood. Receptors originate from a woman between 18 and 29 years old with Graves' hyperthyroidism. The CDR3 runs from the conserved cysteine through the conserved F or W. A D gene is named only where the DNA matches it firmly. Clone size is given for some rows only: seen once, a few or many times, or a class if the clone is expanded.

size	D	V	J	CDR3	DNA
few	.	TRBV10-3	TRBJ2-3	CAISDGVQEYF	TGTGCCATCAGTGACGGGGTTCAGGAGTATTTT
.	TRBD1	TRBV11-2	TRBJ1-6	CASSSPGQILPNSPLHF	TGTGCCAGCAGCTCCCCGGGACAGATATTACCTAATTCACCCCTCCACTTT
many	TRBD1	TRBV7-8	TRBJ2-5	CASNFFGEPQGQGYETQYF	TGTGCCAGCAACTTTTTCGGGGAACCCCAGGGACAGGGATACGAGACCCAGTACTTC
.	.	TRBV19	TRBJ1-6	CASSMAGPWPPLHF	TGTGCCAGTAGTATGGCAGGCCCTTGGCCACCCCTCCACTTT
.	TRBD1	TRBV9	TRBJ2-7	CASSGGQGEEQYF	TGTGCCAGCAGCGGGGGACAGGGAGAGGAGCAGTACTTC
many	.	TRBV13	TRBJ1-2	CASSPPGRAGGYTF	TGTGCCAGCAGCCCCCCCGGACGGGCGGGTGGCTACACCTTC
.	.	TRBV5-1	TRBJ2-2	CASSTDGQVTGELFF	TGCGCCAGCAGCACGGACGGTCAGGTCACCGGGGAGCTGTTTTTT
few	.	TRBV27	TRBJ2-7	CASSPQDYEQYF	TGTGCCAGCAGTCCACAGGACTACGAGCAGTACTTC
many	.	TRBV5-1	TRBJ2-7	CASSPDSVSYEQYF	TGCGCCAGCAGCCCCGACTCGGTTTCCTACGAGCAGTACTTC
few	.	TRBV20-1	TRBJ2-1	CSAMDPERISYNEQFF	TGCAGTGCAATGGATCCCGAGCGAATCTCCTACAATGAGCAGTTCTTC
few	.	TRBV6-6	TRBJ1-2	CASSYSDANYGYTF	TGTGCCAGCAGTTACTCAGACGCTAACTATGGCTACACCTTC
many	TRBD2	TRBV27	TRBJ2-3	CASSFQRERPDTQYF	TGTGCCAGCAGTTTCCAGCGGGAGCGGCCAGATACGCAGTATTTT
few	TRBD2	TRBV28	TRBJ2-5	CASSFFQREDRETQYF	TGTGCCAGCAGTTTTTTCCAGCGGGAGGACCGAGAGACCCAGTACTTC
many	.	TRBV2	TRBJ1-2	CASNGFRLENYGYTF	TGTGCCAGCAATGGTTTCCGTTTAGAAAACTATGGCTACACCTTC
few	TRBD1	TRBV4-1	TRBJ2-5	CASSQGQGVQETQYF	TGCGCCAGCAGCCAGGGACAGGGGGTGCAAGAGACCCAGTACTTC
many	TRBD1	TRBV7-8	TRBJ2-3	CASSLGQGGTDTQYF	TGTGCCAGCAGCTTAGGACAGGGGGGCACAGATACGCAGTATTTT
.	.	TRBV4-3	TRBJ2-1	CASSQGRSLFEQFF	TGCGCCAGCAGCCAAGGGCGCAGTTTGTTTGAGCAGTTCTTC
.	.	TRBV20-1	TRBJ2-3	CSARDLGGTDTQYF	TGCAGTGCAAGGGACCTAGGGGGCACAGATACGCAGTATTTT
.	.	TRBV19	TRBJ1-5	CASSIEALWQPQHF	TGTGCCAGTAGTATTGAGGCCCTGTGGCAGCCCCAGCATTTT
.	TRBD2	TRBV20-1	TRBJ2-5	CSANTLAGVPETQYF	TGCAGTGCAAACACCTTAGCGGGAGTCCCAGAGACCCAGTACTTC
many	.	TRBV20-1	TRBJ1-6	CSARVYNSPLHF	TGCAGTGCTAGAGTTTATAATTCACCCCTCCACTTT
many	TRBD1	TRBV12-3/TRBV12-4	TRBJ1-1	CASSLTGGGYTEAFF	TGTGCCAGCAGTTTGACAGGGGGCGGGTATACTGAAGCTTTCTTT
.	.	TRBV14	TRBJ1-2	CASSQEQGVGGYTF	TGTGCCAGCAGCCAAGAACAGGGAGTCGGTGGCTACACCTTC
many	.	TRBV7-2	TRBJ2-7	CASSLAWETINPYEQYF	TGTGCCAGCAGCTTAGCGTGGGAGACAATAAATCCCTACGAGCAGTACTTC
many	TRBD1	TRBV11-2	TRBJ2-1	CASSSWTGLDEQFF	TGTGCCAGCAGCTCCTGGACAGGATTGGATGAGCAGTTCTTC
many	TRBD1	TRBV2	TRBJ1-5	CASSDNRGLNQPQHF	TGTGCCAGCAGTGATAACAGGGGGCTGAATCAGCCCCAGCATTTT
many	.	TRBV5-1	TRBJ1-1	CASSFQGVDTEAFF	TGCGCCAGCAGCTTCCAGGGTGTGGACACTGAAGCTTTCTTT
.	.	TRBV24-1	TRBJ2-1	CATSDTSLSVGEVMNEQFF	TGTGCCACCAGTGATACCTCGCTAAGTGTGGGAGAGGTGATGAATGAGCAGTTCTTC
many	TRBD1	TRBV20-1	TRBJ1-1	CSALEFGQGYTEAFF	TGCAGTGCCCTAGAGTTCGGACAGGGGTACACTGAAGCTTTCTTT
once	TRBD2	TRBV5-1	TRBJ2-2	CASNLGGTNTGELFF	TGCGCCAGCAACCTCGGGGGGACGAACACCGGGGAGCTGTTTTTT
many	.	TRBV7-3	TRBJ2-1	CASSLGAPAGEQFF	TGTGCCAGCAGCTTAGGGGCCCCAGCGGGTGAGCAGTTCTTC
.	.	TRBV6-2/TRBV6-3	TRBJ1-5	CASSPGSGTMGNQPQHF	TGTGCCAGCAGCCCCGGAAGCGGGACGATGGGCAATCAGCCCCAGCATTTT
.	TRBD1	TRBV9	TRBJ1-6	CASSVGWAGGDNSPLHF	TGTGCCAGCAGCGTAGGATGGGCAGGGGGCGATAATTCACCCCTCCACTTT
many	.	TRBV7-3	TRBJ2-1	CASSLDGARNYNEQFF	TGTGCCAGCAGCTTAGACGGCGCGAGGAACTACAATGAGCAGTTCTTC
many	.	TRBV20-1	TRBJ2-1	CSAVRAQGHNEQFF	TGCAGTGCCGTTAGAGCACAGGGCCACAATGAGCAGTTCTTC
many	TRBD2	TRBV4-3	TRBJ2-5	CASSQLAGQETQYF	TGCGCCAGCAGCCAACTAGCGGGCCAAGAGACCCAGTACTTC
many	.	TRBV14	TRBJ2-2	CASSQSSAPTIGELFF	TGTGCCAGCAGCCAGTCTTCGGCACCAACTATCGGGGAGCTGTTTTTT
few	TRBD1	TRBV12-3/TRBV12-4	TRBJ2-1	CASSPGQGVINEQFF	TGTGCCAGCAGTCCCGGACAGGGGGTTATCAATGAGCAGTTCTTC
.	.	TRBV29-1	TRBJ1-1	CSVEGGGQAVYEAFF	TGCAGCGTTGAGGGAGGGGGTCAAGCTGTATACGAAGCTTTCTTT
.	TRBD2	TRBV9	TRBJ2-5	CASSVEERGALQETQYF	TGTGCCAGCAGCGTAGAGGAGCGGGGGGCCCTCCAAGAGACCCAGTACTTC
many	.	TRBV7-3	TRBJ2-6	CASSFSGIEKANVLTF	TGTGCCAGCAGCTTTTCTGGGATCGAGAAGGCCAACGTCCTGACTTTC
many	TRBD2	TRBV11-2	TRBJ2-1	CASSLDLAGGAHNEQFF	TGTGCCAGCAGCTTAGATCTAGCGGGGGGGGCCCACAATGAGCAGTTCTTC
many	TRBD2	TRBV10-3	TRBJ2-3	CAISERLAGLDTQYF	TGTGCCATCAGTGAGCGCCTAGCGGGGTTGGATACGCAGTATTTT
many	.	TRBV28	TRBJ1-5	CASSFREDLSNQPQHF	TGTGCCAGCAGTTTTCGGGAGGATTTAAGCAATCAGCCCCAGCATTTT
many	.	TRBV20-1	TRBJ1-1	CSAPRENTEAFF	TGCAGTGCCCCAAGAGAGAACACTGAAGCTTTCTTT
.	TRBD2	TRBV5-1	TRBJ2-1	CASSFDRAGGYNEQFF	TGCGCCAGCAGCTTTGACCGCGCGGGGGGCTACAATGAGCAGTTCTTC
.	.	TRBV4-1	TRBJ2-3	CASRPHLGADVGTDTQYF	TGCGCCAGCAGACCCCACCTGGGAGCGGACGTCGGCACAGATACGCAGTATTTT
.	.	TRBV19	TRBJ2-1	CASEGFNEQFF	TGTGCCAGTGAGGGGTTCAATGAGCAGTTCTTC